Listed below are T cell receptor beta chains from one sample, sequenced in a study of T-cell memory formation after mild COVID-19. TCRdb used MiXCR to reprocess the 5' RACE reads, holding one entry per CDR3 protein. This table holds some 320,000 distinct CDR3 sequences, over 11% found once. The sample taken for sequencing was PBMCs or a T cell subset sorted from them (not recorded which). Receptors originate from a man between 18 and 29 years old who had mild COVID-19 (a few samples of this study predate the infection). Cell type and time point are not known. Each CDR3 is given with its conserved first and last residue. The D gene is left open where the match is weak. Only some rows state a clone size, as once, few, many or a class for expanded clones.

D gene,CDR3 length,clone size,V gene,J gene,CDR3 protein,CDR3 DNA
NA,15,NA,TRBV21-1,TRBJ2-1,CASSKGQVRVNEQFF,TGTGCCAGCAGCAAAGGGCAGGTCCGAGTCAATGAGCAGTTCTTC
TRBD2,17,few,TRBV4-2,TRBJ2-5,CASSQGEAGGNQETQYF,TGTGCCAGCAGCCAAGGGGAAGCGGGGGGGAACCAAGAGACCCAGTACTTC
TRBD1,15,NA,TRBV7-2,TRBJ2-1,CASSLTGFVYNEQFF,TGTGCCAGCAGCTTGACAGGGTTTGTCTACAATGAGCAGTTCTTC
NA,16,few,TRBV5-6,TRBJ2-6,CASSLSSGSGANVLTF,TGTGCCAGCAGCTTGTCTTCGGGCTCTGGGGCCAACGTCCTGACTTTC
NA,14,few,TRBV28,TRBJ2-5,CASSYPGTSETQYF,TGTGCCAGCAGTTACCCCGGGACGTCGGAGACCCAGTACTTC
TRBD2,17,NA,TRBV7-2,TRBJ2-2,CASSLPARGANTGELFF,TGTGCCAGCAGTCTCCCTGCGCGGGGGGCGAACACCGGGGAGCTGTTTTTT
NA,13,NA,TRBV5-1,TRBJ2-5,CASSSAGSETQYF,TGCGCCAGCAGCTCCGCTGGGAGTGAGACCCAGTACTTC
NA,12,NA,TRBV29-1,TRBJ2-1,CSVDIRDNEQFF,TGCAGCGTGGACATACGGGACAATGAGCAGTTCTTC
TRBD1,15,NA,TRBV9,TRBJ2-7,CASSHHRGLGGEQYF,TGTGCCAGCAGCCACCACAGGGGGCTAGGTGGCGAGCAGTACTTC
TRBD2,15,once,TRBV11-2,TRBJ2-5,CASSSPGTRGRTQYF,TGTGCCAGCAGCTCGCCCGGGACTAGAGGGCGTACCCAGTACTTC
NA,16,many,TRBV4-2,TRBJ2-1,CASSRRGGSSYNEQFF,TGTGCCAGCAGCCGCCGAGGAGGGTCGTCCTACAATGAGCAGTTCTTC
TRBD1,14,NA,TRBV20-1,TRBJ2-5,CSARSGTGGETQYF,TGCAGTGCTAGATCGGGGACAGGGGGAGAGACCCAGTACTTC
TRBD1,15,few,TRBV9,TRBJ1-5,CASSPGTGGHWPQHF,TGTGCCAGCAGCCCCGGGACAGGGGGGCACTGGCCCCAGCATTTT
NA,13,NA,TRBV2,TRBJ2-3,CASLERRTDTQYF,TGTGCCAGCCTTGAAAGACGGACAGATACGCAGTATTTT
NA,13,few,TRBV29-1,TRBJ2-1,CSVDGAAYNEQFF,TGCAGCGTTGACGGGGCGGCCTACAATGAGCAGTTCTTC
TRBD1,13,NA,TRBV7-9,TRBJ1-2,CATAQGARNGYTF,TGTGCCACCGCACAGGGGGCCCGAAATGGCTACACCTTC
TRBD2,13,NA,TRBV12-3/TRBV12-4,TRBJ2-7,CASSSGGGGEQYF,TGTGCCAGCAGTTCGGGGGGTGGTGGAGAGCAGTACTTC
TRBD1,17,once,TRBV20-1,TRBJ2-5,CSARPGQGGTSYGTQYF,TGCAGTGCTAGGCCGGGACAGGGGGGGACGTCGTACGGGACCCAGTACTTC
TRBD1,16,few,TRBV4-3,TRBJ1-2,CASRYGRDSPFYGYTF,TGCGCCAGCCGCTACGGCCGGGACAGCCCTTTCTATGGCTACACCTTC
NA,11,NA,TRBV4-3,TRBJ2-1,CASSQSDEQFF,TGCGCCAGCAGCCAAAGCGATGAGCAGTTCTTC
NA,13,NA,TRBV19,TRBJ1-1,CASTDQGLVRAFF,TGTGCCAGTACCGACCAGGGTCTTGTTCGAGCTTTCTTT